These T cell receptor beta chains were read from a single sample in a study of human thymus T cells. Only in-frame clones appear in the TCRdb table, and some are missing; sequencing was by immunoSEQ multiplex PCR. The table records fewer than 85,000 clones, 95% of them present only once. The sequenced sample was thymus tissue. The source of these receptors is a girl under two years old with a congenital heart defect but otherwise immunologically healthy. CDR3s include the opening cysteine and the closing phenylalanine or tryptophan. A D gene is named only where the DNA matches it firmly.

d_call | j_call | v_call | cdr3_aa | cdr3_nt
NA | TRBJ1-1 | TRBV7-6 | CASSLAAGGTEAFF | TGTGCCAGCAGCTTAGCCGCGGGGGGGACTGAAGCTTTCTTT
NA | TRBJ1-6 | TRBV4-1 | CASSQVFRGLESSPLHF | TGCGCCAGCAGCCAAGTTTTTCGAGGGTTGGAAAGTTCACCCCTCCACTTT
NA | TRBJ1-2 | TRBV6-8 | CASSGGMSNYGYTF | TGTGCCAGCAGTGGGGGTATGAGTAACTATGGCTACACCTTC
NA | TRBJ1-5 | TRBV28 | CASSSLYKRALLNQPQHF | TGTGCCAGCAGTTCACTATATAAGAGGGCCCTCCTAAATCAGCCCCAGCATTTT
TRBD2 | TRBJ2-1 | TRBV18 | CASSHLLADYRGEQFF | TGTGCCAGCTCACACTTACTAGCGGACTATAGGGGTGAGCAGTTCTTC
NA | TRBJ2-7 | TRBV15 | CATSRDESLASAWEQYF | TGTGCCACCAGCAGAGATGAGAGTCTAGCCTCGGCATGGGAGCAGTACTTC
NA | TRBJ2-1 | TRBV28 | CASSDLSVPNEQFF | TGTGCCAGCAGCGACTTGTCTGTTCCCAATGAGCAGTTCTTC
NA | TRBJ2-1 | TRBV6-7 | CASSDPGQGSSNEQFF | TGTGCCAGCAGTGACCCCGGGCAGGGATCTTCCAATGAGCAGTTCTTC
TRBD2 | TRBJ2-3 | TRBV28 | CASRGREVGTDTQYF | TGTGCCAGCAGGGGGAGGGAGGTGGGGACAGATACGCAGTATTTT
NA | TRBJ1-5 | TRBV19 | CASSIDRYKPSNQPQHF | TGTGCCAGTAGTATAGATCGCTATAAACCTTCCAATCAGCCCCAGCATTTT